What follows are 20 T cell receptor beta chains derived from one specimen sequenced in a study of cytomegalovirus exposure and HLA in healthy donors. TCRdb's table, derived via immunoSEQ multiplex PCR, lists solely in-frame clones and lacks some. The profile covers 250,000 to 350,000 clones, with roughly 85% appearing a single time and around 0.84% taken by the ten largest. Sequencing was carried out using PBMCs. These receptors all come from a woman aged 18-29 years in good health and CMV-seronegative.

This clone was seen more than once but under ten times. The rearrangement links TRBV19 to TRBJ2-3, with 9 bases fitting TRBD1. The CDR3 runs 15 residues. CDR1 is LNHDA, CDR2 SQIVND, per germline (reference sequence). J gave up 6 bases and V 3 bases, and 7 bases lay outside the gene matches. The CDR3 nucleotides read TGTGCCAGTAGTATCTTGGGGACAGGGCCCGATACGCAGTATTTT. Translating it yields CASSILGTGPDTQYF. Together with reference TRBV19 and TRBJ2-3, the CDR3 gives the full variable domain: DGGITQSPKYLFRKEGQNVTLSCEQNLNHDAMYWYRQDPGQGLRLIYYSQIVNDFQKGDIAEGYSVSREKKESFPLTVTSAQKNPTAFYLCASSILGTGPDTQYFGPGTRLTVL.

The chain employs TRBV7-3 and TRBJ2-3; 7 nucleotides agree with TRBD1. Per the germline V gene, CDR1 is SGHTA and CDR2 is FQGTGA. CDR3 length equals 14 residues. The V segment lost 1 base and the J segment 6 bases; nucleotides outside the gene matches: 4. CDR3 protein: CASSLIEGADTQYF. The CDR3 nucleotides read TGTGCCAGCAGCTTAATTGAGGGGGCGGATACGCAGTATTTT.

The J gene is TRBJ2-7, the V gene TRBV25-1; D is uncertain. The ends were cut back, 3 bases at V and 1 base at J, with 10 bases in the middle. CDR3 size: 14 residues. Germline CDR1 is MGHDK and CDR2 is SYGVNS. Here the CDR3 DNA reads TGTGCCAGCAGTGAGTCTCCAGTTTCCTACGAGCAGTACTTC. Residues: CASSESPVSYEQYF.

This clone appeared a few times. Other DNA sequences in the sample encode the same CDR3. The V call is TRBV9, the J call TRBJ2-2; D possibly corresponds to TRBD1 (5 bases). V was trimmed by 0 bases and J by 1 base, leaving 7 bases between them. Germline assignment: CDR1 SGDLS and CDR2 YYNGEE. The CDR3 sequence is 15 residues long. The CDR3 DNA reads as TGTGCCAGCAGCGTAGGCCAGGGGAACACCGGGGAGCTGTTTTTT. Amino acids: CASSVGQGNTGELFF.

To note about this clone: This CDR3 is also generated by other DNA sequences in the sample. This chain connects TRBV6-5 to TRBJ2-7; possible D gene TRBD2, 6 bases. This CDR3 contains 12 residues. Germline-derived CDR1 and CDR2 are MNHEY and SVGAGI. The V and J ends lost 6 bases and 0 bases respectively, with 6 bases between them. The CDR3 here is CASSGSSYEQYF. The CDR3 bases are TGTGCCAGCAGCGGGAGCTCCTACGAGCAGTACTTC.

The chain recombines TRBV6-1 with TRBJ1-5, with 7 bases matching TRBD1. Per germline, CDR1 MNHNS and CDR2 SASEGT. The CDR3 length is 15 residues. V lost 3 bases to trimming and J lost 2 bases; unmatched junction nucleotides: 4. This CDR3 reads CASSDRQGGNQPQHF. The CDR3 DNA reads as TGTGCCAGCAGTGACAGGCAGGGGGGCAATCAGCCCCAGCATTTT.

The chain recombines TRBV7-9 with TRBJ2-5; a possible D gene is TRBD1 (6 bases). Germline CDR1 and CDR2: SEHNR and FQNEAQ (reference sequence). This CDR3 contains 11 residues. V was cut by 11 bases and J by 3 bases, with 10 bases left in between. The CDR3 sequence: CASKGEETQYF. The CDR3, as DNA: TGTGCCTCGAAGGGGGAAGAGACCCAGTACTTC.

CDR3 in DNA: TGTGCCACCAGCAGAGATTCAGGCGGGGCTGGAAACACCATATATTTT. Amino acid sequence: CATSRDSGGAGNTIYF. The chain uses TRBV15 and TRBJ1-3; the D is unclear. The V end was cut by 0 bases, the J end by 2 bases, with 11 bases between. The CDR3 extends over 16 amino acids. Looked up from germline, CDR1 is LNHNV and CDR2 is YYDKDF (reference sequence).

J is TRBJ2-7 and V is TRBV9; 8 bases match TRBD1. In germline, CDR1 is SGDLS, CDR2 YYNGEE. This CDR3 has 15 amino acids. V lost 3 bases to trimming and J lost 1 base; unmatched junction nucleotides: 6. CDR3 DNA sequence: TGTGCCAGCAGCGGGGGGACAGGCGTTTCCTACGAGCAGTACTTC. The encoded protein is CASSGGTGVSYEQYF.

This chain joins TRBV7-2 and TRBJ2-3, with 8 bases aligning to TRBD2. The germline CDR1 and CDR2 sequences are SGHTA and FQGNSA. This CDR3 has 15 residues. The V and J ends lost 1 base and 3 bases, in that order; junction bases with no gene match: 3. As DNA, the CDR3 is TGTGCCAGCAGCTTAGGGACTAGCCGGACAGATACGCAGTATTTT. Its translation is CASSLGTSRTDTQYF.

The V call is TRBV11-2, the J call TRBJ2-2; TRBD1 aligns across 12 bases. The CDR3 runs 16 residues. Germline V CDR1 and CDR2: SGHAT, FQNNGV. With V trimmed by 6 bases and J by 7 bases, 9 bases remained unmatched. The CDR3 sequence is CASRPTGTGGLGELFF. CDR3 coding DNA: TGTGCCAGCAGGCCAACCGGGACAGGGGGCCTCGGGGAGCTGTTTTTT.

The V and J genes are TRBV5-1 and TRBJ2-5; D not certain. The CDR3 length is 13 residues. V was trimmed by 5 bases and J by 5 bases, leaving 13 bases between them. The germline CDR1 and CDR2 sequences are SGHRS and YFSETQ. The CDR3, as DNA: TGCGCCAGCAGACTTTACGGAGAGGAGACCCAGTACTTC. As protein: CASRLYGEETQYF.

The chain carries TRBV27 and TRBJ2-7; D is uncertain. This CDR3 is 16 amino acids long. Trimming left V 2 bases short and J 3 bases short, with 17 bases between. In germline, CDR1 is MNHEY, CDR2 SMNVEV (reference sequence). The CDR3 nucleotides are TGTGCCAGCAGTTTAGTGAGTGGCACCGGAGACTACGAGCAGTACTTC. Translated: CASSLVSGTGDYEQYF.

The chain couples TRBV6-5 to TRBJ2-5, with a tentative D call TRBD2 (5 bases). The CDR3 contains 14 residues. Germline V gene lookup returns CDR1 MNHEY and CDR2 SVGAGI. V lost 0 bases to trimming and J lost 3 bases, with 8 bases between them. As DNA, the CDR3 is TGTGCCAGCAGTTACTCCCCCGGGAAAGAGACCCAGTACTTC. This encodes CASSYSPGKETQYF.

The J gene is TRBJ1-4, the V gene TRBV6-7, with D maybe TRBD1 (6 bases). TRBV6-7 is placed among ORFs of uncertain function. The V gene lost 6 bases and the J gene lost 3 bases, with 14 bases spanning the gap. The CDR3 loop spans 15 amino acids. The CDR3 here is CASSNTGLANEKLFF. Written as DNA, the CDR3 is TGTGCCAGCAGCAATACAGGGTTGGCTAATGAAAAACTGTTTTTT.

The V gene is TRBV29-1, the J gene TRBJ2-7, with 15 bases that match TRBD2. The CDR3 is made up of 16 amino acids. The ends lost 7 bases at V and 3 bases at J; junction bases unmatched: 10. Germline V lookup: CDR1 SQVTM, CDR2 ANQGSEA. The chain's CDR3 is CSGSGLAGGPLYEQYF. CDR3 nucleotide sequence: TGCAGCGGTTCGGGACTAGCGGGAGGTCCCCTCTACGAGCAGTACTTC.

The rearrangement joins TRBV6-1 to TRBJ1-5; D may be TRBD1 (5 bases). This CDR3 is built from 12 residues. V was shortened by 6 bases and J by 7 bases, with 10 bases between the two germline ends. CDR1 is MNHNS, CDR2 SASEGT, per germline. DNA for the CDR3: TGTGCCAGCAGCGCAGGGTACCAGCCCCAGCATTTT. This translates into CASSAGYQPQHF.

The genes are TRBV28 and TRBJ1-2; 8 bases map to TRBD1. Germline values: CDR1 MDHEN, CDR2 SYDVKM. V was clipped by 6 bases and J by 4 bases; unmatched bases: 7. The CDR3 covers 14 residues. The CDR3 DNA reads TGTGCCAGCAGATCTACCGGACAGGGCTATGGCTACACCTTC. It translates to CASRSTGQGYGYTF.

This chain connects TRBV27 to TRBJ2-1; 11 bases fit TRBD2. Germline loops: CDR1 MNHEY, CDR2 SMNVEV (reference sequence). The CDR3 is made up of 14 amino acids. The junction had 4 bases not matched to a gene; V was cut back by 2 bases and J by 10 bases. Here the CDR3 reads CASSLLAGGREQFF. DNA for the CDR3: TGTGCCAGCAGTTTACTAGCGGGAGGTCGGGAGCAGTTCTTC.

CDR3: CASSVDYHRGRNEDTQYF. The CDR3 nucleotides read TGTGCCAGCAGCGTAGATTACCACAGGGGGCGCAATGAAGATACGCAGTATTTT. The rearrangement links TRBV9 to TRBJ2-3, with 9 bases fitting TRBD1. Looked up from germline, CDR1 is SGDLS and CDR2 is YYNGEE. V was pared by 0 bases and J by 5 bases, with 13 bases of the junction left unmatched. This CDR3 is built from 18 residues.